Below, 12 T cell receptor beta chains from the same sample are listed, as sequenced in a study of radiation and T cells in renal cell carcinoma. The treatment is: treatment-naive control, cytoreductive nephrectomy. Data came from immunoSEQ multiplex PCR; TCRdb stores just in-frame clones and leaves some out. Among over 10,000 clones listed, around two thirds were seen once. The sequencing used tumor tissue, collected from a patient whose treatment was nephrectomy without radiotherapy. The origin of the receptors is a woman over 75 with renal cell carcinoma.

The V gene is TRBV7-8, the J gene TRBJ1-4, with D perhaps TRBD1 (6 bases). Germline V gene sequence: CDR1 SGHVS, CDR2 FQNEAQ. This CDR3 has 15 amino acids. With 5 bases removed from V and 5 bases from J, the gap between germline ends came to 15 bases. CDR3 nucleotides: TGTGCCAGCAGCCGTAACAGGGCGGGGAATGAAAAACTGTTTTTT. This encodes CASSRNRAGNEKLFF.

This clone was observed a handful of times. The junction does not match germline at one end; this may be a read error. This chain joins TRBV6-6 and TRBJ1-2; no clear D gene. Germline V gene data show CDR1 as MNHNY and CDR2 as SVGAGI (reference sequence). This CDR3 has 13 residues. Written as DNA, the CDR3 is TGTGCCAGCAGTGACTCCATGACGGACGGCTACACCTTC. Amino acids: CASSDSMTDGYTF.

The chain is built from TRBV7-8 and TRBJ2-1; perhaps TRBD2 as D (7 bases). The CDR3 spans 15 residues. Trimming removed 4 bases from V and 9 bases from J, with 19 bases in between. CDR1 and CDR2 from the germline V gene are SGHVS and FQNEAQ. CDR3 sequence reads: CASSSRGAPQVEQFF. The CDR3 bases are TGTGCCAGCAGCTCCCGGGGGGCCCCGCAAGTTGAGCAGTTCTTC.

This chain connects TRBV18 to TRBJ1-3; D is undetermined. The V gene lost 4 bases and the J gene lost 4 bases, with 8 bases spanning the gap. The CDR3 has 13 residues. The V gene's germline CDR1 is KGHSH and CDR2 LQKENI. The CDR3 region is CASSQLSGNTIYF. The CDR3 region has the DNA TGTGCCAGCTCACAGCTGTCGGGAAACACCATATATTTT. The variable domain in full, completed from reference TRBV18 and TRBJ1-3, reads NAGVMQNPRHLVRRRGQEARLRCSPMKGHSHVYWYRQLPEEGLKFMVYLQKENIIDESGMPKERFSAEFPKEGPSILRIQQVVRGDSAAYFCASSQLSGNTIYFGEGSWLTVV.

This chain links TRBV21-1 with TRBJ1-1; the tabulated D call, TRBD1, remains unverified against the DNA. TRBV21-1 is shown as a pseudogene. The CDR3 contains 14 residues. CDR3 sequence (DNA): TGTGCCAGCAGCAAAGCGCCCTCAGGGAATGAAGCTTTCTTT. This sequence encodes CASSKAPSGNEAFF.

This clone was seen only a few times. The chain carries TRBV28 and TRBJ1-2, with TRBD1 matching 7 bases. V lost 6 bases to trimming and J lost 3 bases; unmatched junction nucleotides: 10. Germline loops: CDR1 MDHEN, CDR2 SYDVKM. This CDR3 is built from 15 residues. In nucleotides, the CDR3 is TGTGCCAGCAGAACCGGGACAGCCGACTACTATGGCTACACCTTC. Protein sequence: CASRTGTADYYGYTF.

This chain joins TRBV28 and TRBJ2-7; unclear D gene. The V end was cut by 6 bases, the J end by 0 bases, with 12 bases between. CDR3 length equals 14 residues. Looked up from germline, CDR1 is MDHEN and CDR2 is SYDVKM. The CDR3 protein is CASSPGAFSYEQYV. The CDR3 DNA sequence: TGTGCCAGCAGCCCCGGCGCCTTCTCCTACGAGCAGTACGTC.

V is TRBV6-5 and J is TRBJ1-1; tentative D call: TRBD1 (5 bases). Germline V gives CDR1 MNHEY, CDR2 SVGAGI. Trimming left V 3 bases short and J 3 bases short, with 14 bases between. The CDR3 consists of 15 residues. CDR3 in DNA: TGTGCCAGCAGTTATCGCCAGGGTACTTACACTGAAGCTTTCTTT. It translates to CASSYRQGTYTEAFF.

This clone was seen only a few times. The chain has TRBV4-1 and TRBJ2-5; possibly TRBD1 for D (8 bases). This CDR3 comprises 17 residues. Germline V CDR1 and CDR2: MGHRA, YSYEKL. The V gene lost 3 bases and the J gene lost 1 base, with 18 bases spanning the gap. The CDR3 DNA reads TGCGCCAGCAGCCATTCTCGACAGGGGAGGGGCCAAGAGACCCAGTACTTC. Residues: CASSHSRQGRGQETQYF.

This clone is medium-sized within its sample. This chain joins TRBV5-6 and TRBJ1-6; no clear D. CDR3 size: 16 residues. The germline gives CDR1 SGHDT, CDR2 YYEEEE. V was trimmed by 2 bases and J by 3 bases, leaving 12 bases between them. CDR3 region: CASSFRPPSYNSPLHF. CDR3 in DNA: TGTGCCAGCAGCTTCCGGCCTCCCAGCTATAATTCACCCCTCCACTTT. The variable domain in full, completed from reference TRBV5-6 and TRBJ1-6, reads DAGVTQSPTHLIKTRGQQVTLRCSPKSGHDTVSWYQQALGQGPQFIFQYYEEEERQRGNFPDRFSGHQFPNYSSELNVNALLLGDSALYLCASSFRPPSYNSPLHFGNGTRLTVT.

The chain couples TRBV6-5 to TRBJ2-5, with D possibly being TRBD1 (5 bases). This CDR3 has 14 amino acids. Per the germline V gene, CDR1 is MNHEY and CDR2 is SVGAGI. V was clipped by 6 bases and J by 5 bases, with 16 bases between them. The CDR3 here is CASSRGARRETQYF. CDR3 nucleotides: TGTGCCAGCAGCCGTGGGGCACGTAGGGAGACCCAGTACTTC.

This chain links TRBV7-9 with TRBJ1-3, with D possibly being TRBD1 (5 bases). Germline V gene data show CDR1 as SEHNR and CDR2 as FQNEAQ (reference sequence). Deletions cut 3 bases from V and 1 base from J, with 7 bases between. CDR3 length equals 14 residues. The CDR3 loop reads CASSFAGSGNTIYF. CDR3 in DNA: TGTGCCAGCAGCTTCGCAGGGTCTGGAAACACCATATATTTT.